This T cell receptor (beta chain) was documented in a study of cytomegalovirus exposure and HLA in healthy donors. Background on the study: The 120 validation repertoires matched the roughly 700 first-cohort repertoires in platform, a later analysis reported.

Whole-study results and caveats: Reportedly, diagnosis of cytomegalovirus status by the classifier showed high specificity and sensitivity. It was confirmed in vitro that a few of the CMV-associated chains were specific for CMV antigens. Investigators reported over 150 TCR beta chains as tied to cytomegalovirus.

Points on this clone: Antigen specificity is unknown.

This table comes from immunoSEQ multiplex PCR, and its TCRdb copy is limited to in-frame clones, with some not included. The sample lists about 340,000 clones; about nine tenths were seen once. CDR1 and CDR2 (germline): LNHDA, SQIVND (reference sequence). CDR3 length: 14 amino acids. V lost 9 bases and J lost 2, with 16 bases in between. The chain carries TRBV19 and TRBJ1-2; D ambiguous. Sequencing used PBMCs. The clonotype originates from a woman aged 18-29 years in good health and CMV-seronegative. The CDR3 DNA reads TGTGCCAGCCTGAACCCTACGTGGAACTATGGCTACACCTTC. It encodes CASLNPTWNYGYTF. The full variable domain, rest sourced from reference TRBV19 and TRBJ1-2, is DGGITQSPKYLFRKEGQNVTLSCEQNLNHDAMYWYRQDPGQGLRLIYYSQIVNDFQKGDIAEGYSVSREKKESFPLTVTSAQKNPTAFYLCASLNPTWNYGYTFGSGTRLTVV.